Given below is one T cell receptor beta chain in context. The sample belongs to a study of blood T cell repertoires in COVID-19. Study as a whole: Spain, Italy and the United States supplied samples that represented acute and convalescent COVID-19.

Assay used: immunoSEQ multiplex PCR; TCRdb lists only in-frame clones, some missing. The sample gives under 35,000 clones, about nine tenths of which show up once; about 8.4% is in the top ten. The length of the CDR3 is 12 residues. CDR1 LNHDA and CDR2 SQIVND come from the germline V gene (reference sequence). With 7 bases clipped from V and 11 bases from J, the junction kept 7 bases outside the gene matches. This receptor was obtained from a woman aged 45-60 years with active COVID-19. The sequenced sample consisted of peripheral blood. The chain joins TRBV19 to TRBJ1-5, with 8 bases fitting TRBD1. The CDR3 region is CASKTGGGTQHF. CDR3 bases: TGTGCCAGTAAAACAGGGGGAGGAACCCAGCATTTT. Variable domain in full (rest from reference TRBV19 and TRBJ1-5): DGGITQSPKYLFRKEGQNVTLSCEQNLNHDAMYWYRQDPGQGLRLIYYSQIVNDFQKGDIAEGYSVSREKKESFPLTVTSAQKNPTAFYLCASKTGGGTQHFGDGTRLSIL.